This T cell receptor (beta chain) stems from a study of post-analysis software for immune sequencing data. The authors incorporated unique molecular identifiers into the TCR beta cDNA libraries. The authors obtained roughly 0.5 million cDNA molecules from about 0.94 to 9.7 million T cells. One entry per CDR3 protein, called by TCRdb with MiXCR from the PCR reads. The table shows hundreds of thousands of distinct CDR3 sequences, with under 70% occurring only once. Germline CDR1 SGDLS, CDR2 YYNGEE. V shed 3 bases, J shed 3 bases, and the junction held 6 bases outside the gene matches. This CDR3 has 15 amino acids. Regarding the study as a whole: About five TRBV segments were more frequent in patients than controls; TRBV5-6, TRBV5-1 and TRBV20-1 belonged to this group.

The table lists this clonotype with a few counts. Its specificity is unknown. Sequencing was performed on blood. The source of this sequence is a girl aged 10 to 17 with multiple sclerosis. The chain joins TRBV9 to TRBJ2-5; 9 bases map to TRBD2. CDR3 nucleotides: TGTGCCAGCAGCGCCGCCGGGACTAGCAAAGAGACCCAGTACTTC. Protein: CASSAAGTSKETQYF.